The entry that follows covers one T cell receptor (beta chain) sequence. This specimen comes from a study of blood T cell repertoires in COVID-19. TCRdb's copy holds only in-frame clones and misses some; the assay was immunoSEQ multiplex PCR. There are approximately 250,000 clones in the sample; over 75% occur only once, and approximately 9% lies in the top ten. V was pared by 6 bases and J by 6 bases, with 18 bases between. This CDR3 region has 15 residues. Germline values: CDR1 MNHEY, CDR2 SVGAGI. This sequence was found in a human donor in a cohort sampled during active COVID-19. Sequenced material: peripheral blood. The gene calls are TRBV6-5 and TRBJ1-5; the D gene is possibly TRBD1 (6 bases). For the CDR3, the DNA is TGTGCCAGCAGCCCCTCGGGGGGGGCGGGTCAGCCCCAGCATTTT. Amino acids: CASSPSGGAGQPQHF.